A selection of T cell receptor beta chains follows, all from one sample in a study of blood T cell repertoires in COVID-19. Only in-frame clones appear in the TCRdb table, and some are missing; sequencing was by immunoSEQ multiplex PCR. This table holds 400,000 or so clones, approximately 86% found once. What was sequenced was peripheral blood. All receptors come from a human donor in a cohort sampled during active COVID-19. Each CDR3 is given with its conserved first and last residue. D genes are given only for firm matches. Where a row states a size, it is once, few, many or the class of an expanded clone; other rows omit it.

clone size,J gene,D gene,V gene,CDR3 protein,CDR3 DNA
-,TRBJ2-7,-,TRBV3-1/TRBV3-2,CASSQDGRTTEQYF,TGTGCCAGCAGCCAAGATGGAAGGACTACCGAGCAGTACTTC
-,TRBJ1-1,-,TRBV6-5,CASSPDRRENTEAFF,TGTGCCAGCAGTCCAGATCGACGGGAGAACACTGAAGCTTTCTTT
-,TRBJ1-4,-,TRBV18,CASSPTGGGGEKLFF,TGTGCCAGCTCACCTACGGGAGGTGGAGGTGAAAAACTGTTTTTT
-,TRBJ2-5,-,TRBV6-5,CASSWGVRQETQYF,TGTGCCAGCAGTTGGGGGGTACGCCAAGAGACCCAGTACTTC
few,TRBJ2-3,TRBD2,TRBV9,CASSASGGRTDTQYF,TGTGCCAGCAGCGCTAGCGGGGGTCGCACAGATACGCAGTATTTT
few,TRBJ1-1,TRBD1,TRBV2,CASRQGQLEAFF,TGTGCCAGCAGGCAGGGACAGCTTGAAGCTTTCTTT
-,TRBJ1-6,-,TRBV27,CASSLGPSGSSPLHF,TGTGCCAGCAGTTTAGGTCCTTCGGGGAGTTCACCCCTCCACTTT
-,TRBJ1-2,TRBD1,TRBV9,CASSVGARTGFGYTF,TGTGCCAGCAGCGTTGGTGCCCGGACAGGGTTTGGCTACACCTTC
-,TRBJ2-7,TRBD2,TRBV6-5,CASRRTSVNSEQYF,TGTGCCAGCAGGCGGACTAGCGTAAACAGCGAGCAGTACTTC
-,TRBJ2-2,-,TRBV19,CASSKGSGTTGELFF,TGTGCCAGTAGTAAGGGGTCTGGAACCACCGGGGAGCTGTTTTTT
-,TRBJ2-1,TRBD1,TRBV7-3,CASSYSGTVYNEQFF,TGTGCCAGCAGCTATTCCGGGACAGTGTACAATGAGCAGTTCTTC